This TCR beta chain was recovered during a study of graft-versus-host responses after intestinal transplantation. The wider study: Those transplanted obtained multivisceral, liver-intestinal, or isolated intestinal grafts. General observations from the study: Circulating GvH clone levels at their peak were associated with HvG declines (early post-transplant).

Germline V lookup: CDR1 LNHDA, CDR2 SQIVND (reference sequence). With 1 base clipped from V and 2 bases from J, the junction kept 4 bases outside the gene matches. This CDR3 region has 15 residues. With regard to this clone: The antigen remains unidentified.

This table comes from immunoSEQ multiplex PCR, and its TCRdb copy is limited to in-frame clones, with some not included. The sample records almost 85,000 clones, about nine tenths being singletons. Here the sequenced sample was unstimulated CD4+ T cells sorted from spleen or lymph node cells, taken before intestinal transplant. This receptor was obtained from a human donor who received an intestinal transplant. The chain links TRBV19 to TRBJ2-5; 7 nucleotides match TRBD1. DNA for the CDR3: TGTGCCAGTAGTATAGGGGGGACAGTTCAAGAGACCCAGTACTTC. Amino acids: CASSIGGTVQETQYF.